This T cell receptor (beta chain) originates from a study of T cells after yellow fever vaccination. Study-level results: Abundant bulk-population clonotypes could contaminate the FACS-sorted repertoires. At 95% to 98% for CD4 and approximately 89% for CD8, most primary-vaccination clones showed up again after the booster.

This clonotype occurred many times. Its antigen is unknown. Per germline, CDR1 MGHRA and CDR2 YSYEKL. The V gene lost 0 bases and the J gene lost 3 bases, with 9 bases spanning the gap. The CDR3 loop spans 15 amino acids. UMIs were added to TCR cDNA along with a universal primer site when it was made by 5'RACE template switching. TCRdb re-called the 5' RACE reads through MiXCR, storing one row per CDR3 protein. The data contain 180,000 or so distinct CDR3 sequences, approximately 9.9% of them singletons. The specimen comprised CD8+ T cells sorted from PBMCs, sampled 15 days after the yellow fever booster vaccination. This sequence was found in a man aged 18 to 30 who received the YFV17D yellow fever vaccine. The chain combines TRBV4-1 with TRBJ1-3; no clear D gene. The CDR3 DNA is TGCGCCAGCAGCCAAGATGAAGGAAGTGGAAACACCATATATTTT. Its protein product is CASSQDEGSGNTIYF.